What follows are 12 T cell receptor beta chains derived from one specimen sequenced in a study of blood T cell repertoires in COVID-19. Sequencing used immunoSEQ multiplex PCR; TCRdb keeps in-frame clones, though not all of them. Among about 260,000 clones listed, roughly 86% were seen once. The specimen was peripheral blood. The receptors originated from a man aged 40-50 years with active or convalescent COVID-19.

The chain combines TRBV5-4 with TRBJ2-7; 9 nucleotides agree with TRBD2. The CDR3 is 15 amino acids. Germline CDR1 and CDR2: SGHNT and YYREEE (reference sequence). The V segment lost 4 bases and the J segment 4 bases; nucleotides outside the gene matches: 9. CDR3 loop: CASSPGRGGFYEQYF. The CDR3 coding sequence is TGTGCCAGCAGCCCCGGGCGGGGGGGCTTTTACGAGCAGTACTTC.

CDR3 DNA sequence: TGTGCCAGCAGCTCGGGACTAGCGGGGGCGAAGAACACCGGGGAGCTGTTTTTT. It translates to CASSSGLAGAKNTGELFF. V is TRBV5-4 and J is TRBJ2-2; 14 bases line up with TRBD2. This CDR3 contains 18 residues. V was pared by 3 bases and J by 1 base, with 5 bases of the junction left unmatched. Per germline, CDR1 SGHNT and CDR2 YYREEE (reference sequence).

The chain employs TRBV7-9 and TRBJ1-4; TRBD1 aligns across 11 bases. V lost 1 base and J lost 7; bases outside the gene matches: 5. Germline lookup yields CDR1 SEHNR and CDR2 FQNEAQ (reference sequence). CDR3 length: 16 residues. DNA for the CDR3: TGTGCCAGCAGCTTAGGGGACAGGGGGAGAAGTGAAAAACTGTTTTTT. Residues: CASSLGDRGRSEKLFF.

The rearrangement joins TRBV3-1 (or the pseudogene TRBV3-2) to TRBJ1-1, with D hard to call. V lost 4 bases to trimming and J lost 0 bases, with 9 bases between them. The germline CDR1 and CDR2 sequences are LGHDT and YNNKEL (reference sequence). The CDR3 length is 14 residues. The CDR3 DNA follows: TGTGCCAGCAGCCTTAACTCAATGAACACTGAAGCTTTCTTT. Protein: CASSLNSMNTEAFF.

J is TRBJ1-1 and V is TRBV18, with D tentatively TRBD1 (5 bases). The germline V and J ends were trimmed by 3 bases and 3 bases, with 14 bases remaining between them. Per the germline V gene, CDR1 is KGHSH and CDR2 is LQKENI. The CDR3 is 15 residues long. CDR3 sequence (DNA): TGTGCCAGCTCACCGCCGCGGCAGGGCCACACTGAAGCTTTCTTT. It translates to CASSPPRQGHTEAFF. Full variable domain (outside the CDR3, taken from reference TRBV18 and TRBJ1-1): NAGVMQNPRHLVRRRGQEARLRCSPMKGHSHVYWYRQLPEEGLKFMVYLQKENIIDESGMPKERFSAEFPKEGPSILRIQQVVRGDSAAYFCASSPPRQGHTEAFFGQGTRLTVV.

A note on this clone: Other nucleotide sequences from this sample produce the same CDR3. This rearrangement joins TRBV7-2 to TRBJ2-7, with 8 bases matching TRBD2. This CDR3 has 12 residues. Germline loops: CDR1 SGHTA, CDR2 FQGNSA. J was trimmed by 9 bases and V by 4 bases; bases with no gene match: 5. CDR3 bases: TGTGCCAGCAGCTCTGGACTAGCCCTGCAGTACTTC. Its translation is CASSSGLALQYF.

The V call is TRBV9, the J call TRBJ2-5; TRBD1 matches 8 bases. The junction had 9 bases not matched to a gene; V was cut back by 4 bases and J by 4 bases. Germline V gene lookup returns CDR1 SGDLS and CDR2 YYNGEE. The CDR3 contains 15 residues. The CDR3 spells CASSPYQDRAETQYF. CDR3 DNA: TGTGCCAGCAGCCCCTATCAGGACAGGGCAGAGACCCAGTACTTC.

The rearrangement links TRBV7-2 to TRBJ1-2; D gene ambiguous. Germline V lookup: CDR1 SGHTA, CDR2 FQGNSA. V dropped 5 bases and J dropped 4 bases, with 14 bases sitting between them. This CDR3 comprises 14 residues. The CDR3 loop reads CASSPQPGFYGYTF. The CDR3, as DNA: TGTGCCAGCAGCCCACAACCGGGATTCTATGGCTACACCTTC.

The J gene is TRBJ2-5, the V gene TRBV12-2; the table names TRBD2, a call not compared with the DNA. TRBV12-2 is a documented pseudogene. The CDR3 consists of 17 residues. CDR3 in amino acids: CASRPEGEGNPGETQYF. The CDR3 DNA follows: TGTGCAAGTCGCCCAGAGGGCGAGGGCAACCCTGGAGAGACCCAGTACTTC.

The rearrangement joins TRBV7-3 to TRBJ2-7; 12 nucleotides align to TRBD2. CDR3 length: 15 residues. V lost 5 bases and J lost 2; bases outside the gene matches: 4. The germline V gene has CDR1 SGHTA and CDR2 FQGTGA. CDR3 bases: TGTGCCAGCAGCCCCGGACTAGCGGGGACCTACGAGCAGTACTTC. Its translation: CASSPGLAGTYEQYF.

This clone showed up just once. The rearrangement joins TRBV5-1 to TRBJ2-5, with D possibly being TRBD2 (6 bases). The germline CDR1 and CDR2 sequences are SGHRS and YFSETQ. This CDR3 has 19 residues. Trimming took 3 bases from V and 3 from J, leaving 27 bases between them. The CDR3 bases are TGCGCCAGCAGCTGGAGGAGGATTATCTCTGGGACTCAAAAAGAGACCCAGTACTTC. Translating it yields CASSWRRIISGTQKETQYF. The full variable domain, with the rest looked up from reference TRBV5-1 and TRBJ2-5, is KAGVTQTPRYLIKTRGQQVTLSCSPISGHRSVSWYQQTPGQGLQFLFEYFSETQRNKGNFPGRFSGRQFSNSRSEMNVSTLELGDSALYLCASSWRRIISGTQKETQYFGPGTRLLVL.

The chain links TRBV18 to TRBJ2-2, with 8 positions matching TRBD1. V lost 3 bases and J lost 1; bases outside the gene matches: 1. The CDR3 loop spans 15 amino acids. Germline-derived CDR1 and CDR2 are KGHSH and LQKENI. DNA for the CDR3: TGTGCCAGCTCACCGGGGACAGGGAACACCGGGGAGCTGTTTTTT. As protein: CASSPGTGNTGELFF. Looking up the rest from reference TRBV18 and TRBJ2-2 gives the full variable domain: NAGVMQNPRHLVRRRGQEARLRCSPMKGHSHVYWYRQLPEEGLKFMVYLQKENIIDESGMPKERFSAEFPKEGPSILRIQQVVRGDSAAYFCASSPGTGNTGELFFGEGSRLTVL.